This T cell receptor (beta chain) originates from a study of T-cell memory formation after mild COVID-19. Only a few counts were recorded for this clonotype. V lost 4 bases, J lost 1 base, and 3 bases stayed unmatched. CDR1 is SGHDT, CDR2 YYEEEE, per germline. The CDR3 runs 16 residues. Via MiXCR, TCRdb re-called the 5' RACE reads, giving one row per CDR3 protein. Among roughly 450,000 distinct CDR3 sequences, 15% to 20% were seen once, and the ten largest hold roughly 12%. The gene calls are TRBV5-6 and TRBJ2-3; 13 nucleotides agree with TRBD2. Source material: PBMCs or a T cell subset sorted from them (not recorded which). This clonotype originated in an adult woman who had mild COVID-19 (a few samples of this study predate the infection). Cell type and time point are not known. The CDR3 is CASSRTSGSRTDTQYF. Here the CDR3 DNA reads TGTGCCAGCAGCCGGACTAGCGGGAGCCGCACAGATACGCAGTATTTT.